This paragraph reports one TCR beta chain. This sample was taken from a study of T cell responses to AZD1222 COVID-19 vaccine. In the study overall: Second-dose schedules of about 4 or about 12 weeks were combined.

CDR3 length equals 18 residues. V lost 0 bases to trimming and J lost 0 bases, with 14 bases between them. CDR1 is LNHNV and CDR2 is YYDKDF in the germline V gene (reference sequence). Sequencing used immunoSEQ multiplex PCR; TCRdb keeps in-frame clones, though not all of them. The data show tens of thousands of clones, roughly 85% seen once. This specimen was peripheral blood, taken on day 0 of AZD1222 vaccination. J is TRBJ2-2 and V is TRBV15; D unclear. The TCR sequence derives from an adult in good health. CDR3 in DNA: TGTGCCACCAGCAGAGATCCCCCAAGCATAACGAACACCGGGGAGCTGTTTTTT. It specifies CATSRDPPSITNTGELFF.